The entry below describes one T cell receptor beta chain. The template used for profiling TCR beta VDJ and CDR3 was genomic DNA. TCRdb re-called the reads through MiXCR, storing one row per CDR3 protein. The sample includes approximately 130,000 distinct CDR3 sequences, approximately 40% of them seen just once. This specimen belongs to a study of CD8+CD57+ T cells in acquired aplastic anemia. CDR1 and CDR2 (germline): ENHRY, SYGVKD. Trimming cost V 3 bases and J 3 bases, with 8 bases left between them. This CDR3 spans 13 amino acids. CD8+CD57+ cell expansion had been shown by flow cytometry in patients chosen for sequencing.

The sequence was obtained from a human donor with aplastic anemia. Specimen: sorted CD4+, CD8+, or CD8+CD57+ T cells (not recorded which) from PBMCs. The chain recombines TRBV10-3 with TRBJ1-2, with D tentatively TRBD1 (5 bases). CDR3: CAISDGTYYGYTF. CDR3 nucleotide sequence: TGTGCCATCAGTGATGGGACGTACTATGGCTACACCTTC.